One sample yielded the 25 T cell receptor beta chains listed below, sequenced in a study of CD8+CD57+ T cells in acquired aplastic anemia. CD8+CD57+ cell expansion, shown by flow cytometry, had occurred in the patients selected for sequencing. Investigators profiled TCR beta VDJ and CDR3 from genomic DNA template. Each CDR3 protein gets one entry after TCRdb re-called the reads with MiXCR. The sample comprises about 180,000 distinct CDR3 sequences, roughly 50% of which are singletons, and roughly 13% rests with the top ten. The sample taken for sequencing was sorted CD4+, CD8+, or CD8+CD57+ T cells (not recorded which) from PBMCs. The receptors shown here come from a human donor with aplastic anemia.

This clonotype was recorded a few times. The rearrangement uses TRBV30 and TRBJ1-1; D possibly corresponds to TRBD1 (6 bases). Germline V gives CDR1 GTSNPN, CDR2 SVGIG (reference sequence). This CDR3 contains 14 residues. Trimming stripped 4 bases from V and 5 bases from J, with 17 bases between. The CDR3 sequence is CAWTVRGQGTEAFF. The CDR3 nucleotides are TGTGCCTGGACCGTACGGGGGCAGGGGACTGAAGCTTTCTTT.

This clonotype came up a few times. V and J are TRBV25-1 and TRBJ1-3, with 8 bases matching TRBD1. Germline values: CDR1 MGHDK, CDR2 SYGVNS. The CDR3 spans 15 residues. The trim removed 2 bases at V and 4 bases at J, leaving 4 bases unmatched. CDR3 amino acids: CASSEPRTGGNTIYF. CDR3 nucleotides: TGTGCCAGCAGTGAACCCCGGACAGGGGGAAACACCATATATTTT.

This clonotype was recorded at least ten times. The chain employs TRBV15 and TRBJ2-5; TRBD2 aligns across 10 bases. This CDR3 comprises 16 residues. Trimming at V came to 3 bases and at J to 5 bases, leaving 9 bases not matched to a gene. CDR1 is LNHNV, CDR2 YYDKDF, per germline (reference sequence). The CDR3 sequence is CATSSATSGTGETQYF. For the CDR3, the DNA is TGTGCCACCAGCAGCGCCACTAGCGGGACGGGGGAGACCCAGTACTTC.

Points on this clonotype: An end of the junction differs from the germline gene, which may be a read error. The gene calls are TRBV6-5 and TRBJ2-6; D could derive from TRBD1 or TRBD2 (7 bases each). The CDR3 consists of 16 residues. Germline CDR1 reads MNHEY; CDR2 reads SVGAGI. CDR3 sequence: CVSSYSGGAGANVLTF. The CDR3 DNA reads TGTGTCAGCAGTTACTCAGGGGGGGCCGGGGCCAACGTCCTGACTTTC.

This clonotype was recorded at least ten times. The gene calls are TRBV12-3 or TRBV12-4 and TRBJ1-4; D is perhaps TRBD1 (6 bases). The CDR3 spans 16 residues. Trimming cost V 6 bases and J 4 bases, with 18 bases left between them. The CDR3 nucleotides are TGTGCCAGCAGCCCAATTGGCGACAGGAGTAATGAAAAACTGTTTTTT. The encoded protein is CASSPIGDRSNEKLFF.

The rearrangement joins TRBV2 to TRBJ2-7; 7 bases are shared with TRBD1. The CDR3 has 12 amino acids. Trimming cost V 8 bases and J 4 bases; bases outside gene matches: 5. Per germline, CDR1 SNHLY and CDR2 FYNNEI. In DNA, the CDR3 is TGTGCCAGCGGACAGGCCCGATACGAGCAGTACTTC. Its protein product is CASGQARYEQYF.

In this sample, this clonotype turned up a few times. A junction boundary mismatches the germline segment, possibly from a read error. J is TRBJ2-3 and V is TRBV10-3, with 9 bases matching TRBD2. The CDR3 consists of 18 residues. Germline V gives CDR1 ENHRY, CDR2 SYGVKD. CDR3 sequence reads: CANSDPWGGGGSTDTQYF. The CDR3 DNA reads TGTGCCAACAGTGACCCGTGGGGCGGGGGGGGTAGCACAGATACGCAGTATTTT.

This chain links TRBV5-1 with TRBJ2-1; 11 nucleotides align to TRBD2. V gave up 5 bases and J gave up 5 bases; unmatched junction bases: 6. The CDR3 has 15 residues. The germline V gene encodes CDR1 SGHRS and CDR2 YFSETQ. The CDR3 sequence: CASSFGTSGDNEQFF. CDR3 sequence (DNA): TGCGCCAGCAGTTTCGGGACTAGCGGAGACAATGAGCAGTTCTTC. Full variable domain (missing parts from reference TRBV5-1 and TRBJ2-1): KAGVTQTPRYLIKTRGQQVTLSCSPISGHRSVSWYQQTPGQGLQFLFEYFSETQRNKGNFPGRFSGRQFSNSRSEMNVSTLELGDSALYLCASSFGTSGDNEQFFGPGTRLTVL.

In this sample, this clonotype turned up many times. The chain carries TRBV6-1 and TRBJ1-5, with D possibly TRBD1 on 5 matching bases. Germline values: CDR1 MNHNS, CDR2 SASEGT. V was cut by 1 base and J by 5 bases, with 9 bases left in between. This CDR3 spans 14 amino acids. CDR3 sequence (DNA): TGTGCCAGCAGTGAAGGACAGACCGATCAGCCCCAGCATTTT. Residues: CASSEGQTDQPQHF.

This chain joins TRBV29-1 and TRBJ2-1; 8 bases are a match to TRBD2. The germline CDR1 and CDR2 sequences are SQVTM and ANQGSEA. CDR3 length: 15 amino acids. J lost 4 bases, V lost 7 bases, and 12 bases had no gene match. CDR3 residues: CSARTQLAEYNEQFF. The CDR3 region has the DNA TGCAGCGCCCGCACTCAACTAGCGGAATACAATGAGCAGTTCTTC.

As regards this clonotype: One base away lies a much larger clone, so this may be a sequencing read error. DNA for the CDR3: TGTGCCAGCAGCGCCGTAGCGGGGGCTGGCATAGATACGCAGTATTTT. Its protein is CASSAVAGAGIDTQYF. The V gene is TRBV9, the J gene TRBJ2-3; 9 nucleotides match TRBD2. The CDR3 is made up of 16 amino acids. Germline CDR1 reads SGDLS; CDR2 reads YYNGEE. J was trimmed by 5 bases and V by 3 bases; bases with no gene match: 10.

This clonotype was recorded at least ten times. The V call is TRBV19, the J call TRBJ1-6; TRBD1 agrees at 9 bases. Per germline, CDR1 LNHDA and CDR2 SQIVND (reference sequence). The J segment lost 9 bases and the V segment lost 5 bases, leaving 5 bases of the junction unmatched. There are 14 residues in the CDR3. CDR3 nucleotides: TGTGCCAGTAGTGTACAGGGGGCCGTTTCACCCCTCCACTTT. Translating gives CASSVQGAVSPLHF.

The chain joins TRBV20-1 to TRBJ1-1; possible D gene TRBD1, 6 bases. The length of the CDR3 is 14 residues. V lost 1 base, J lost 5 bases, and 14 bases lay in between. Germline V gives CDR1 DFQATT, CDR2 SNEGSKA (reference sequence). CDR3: CSARGWEGGTEAFF. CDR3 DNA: TGCAGTGCTAGAGGGTGGGAGGGGGGAACTGAAGCTTTCTTT.

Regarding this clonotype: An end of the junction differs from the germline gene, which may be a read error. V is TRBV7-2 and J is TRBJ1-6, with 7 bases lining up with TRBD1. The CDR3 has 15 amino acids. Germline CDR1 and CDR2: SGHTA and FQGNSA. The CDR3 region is CACSLTGTENSPLHF. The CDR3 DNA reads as TGTGCCTGCAGCTTAACCGGGACAGAGAATTCACCCCTCCACTTT. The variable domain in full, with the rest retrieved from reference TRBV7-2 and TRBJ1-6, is GAGVSQSPSNKVTEKGKDVELRCDPISGHTALYWYRQSLGQGLEFLIYFQGNSAPDKSGLPSDRFSAERTGGSVSTLTIQRTQQEDSAVYLCACSLTGTENSPLHFGNGTRLTVT.

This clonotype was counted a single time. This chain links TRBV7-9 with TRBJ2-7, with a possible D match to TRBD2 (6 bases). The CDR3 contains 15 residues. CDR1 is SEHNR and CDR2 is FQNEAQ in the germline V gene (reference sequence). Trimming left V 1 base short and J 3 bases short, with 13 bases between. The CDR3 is CASSLEEGLRYEQYF. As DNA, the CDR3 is TGTGCCAGCAGCTTAGAGGAGGGGCTACGCTACGAGCAGTACTTC.

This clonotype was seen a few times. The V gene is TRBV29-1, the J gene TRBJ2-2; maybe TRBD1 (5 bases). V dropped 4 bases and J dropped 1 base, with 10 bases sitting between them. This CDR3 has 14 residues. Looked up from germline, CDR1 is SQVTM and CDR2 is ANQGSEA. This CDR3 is CSVGQIQNTGELFF. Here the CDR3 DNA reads TGCAGCGTTGGACAGATTCAGAACACCGGGGAGCTGTTTTTT.

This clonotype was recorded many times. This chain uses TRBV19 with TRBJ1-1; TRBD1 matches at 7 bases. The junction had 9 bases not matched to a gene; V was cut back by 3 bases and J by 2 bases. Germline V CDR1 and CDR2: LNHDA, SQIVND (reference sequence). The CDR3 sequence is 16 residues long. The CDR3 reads CASSIRQGTFNTEAFF. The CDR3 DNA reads TGTGCCAGTAGTATTCGACAGGGAACTTTTAACACTGAAGCTTTCTTT.

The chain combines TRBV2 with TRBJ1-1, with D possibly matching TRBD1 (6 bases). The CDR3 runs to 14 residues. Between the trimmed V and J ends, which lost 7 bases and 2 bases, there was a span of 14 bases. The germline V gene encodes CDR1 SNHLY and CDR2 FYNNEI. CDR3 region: CASIPGHTNTEAFF. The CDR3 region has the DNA TGTGCCAGCATCCCGGGACACACCAACACTGAAGCTTTCTTT.

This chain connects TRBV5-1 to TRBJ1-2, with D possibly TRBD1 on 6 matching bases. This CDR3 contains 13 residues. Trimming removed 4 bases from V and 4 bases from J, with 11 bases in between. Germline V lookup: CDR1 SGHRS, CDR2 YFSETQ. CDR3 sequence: CASSARGVYGYTF. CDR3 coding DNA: TGCGCCAGCAGCGCCAGGGGAGTCTATGGCTACACCTTC.

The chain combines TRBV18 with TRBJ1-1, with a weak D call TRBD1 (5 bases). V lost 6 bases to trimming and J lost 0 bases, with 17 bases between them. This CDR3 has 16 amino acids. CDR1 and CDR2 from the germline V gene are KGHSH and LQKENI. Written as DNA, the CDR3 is TGTGCCAGCTCCCCCAGGGTGTTGGACATGAACACTGAAGCTTTCTTT. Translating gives CASSPRVLDMNTEAFF.

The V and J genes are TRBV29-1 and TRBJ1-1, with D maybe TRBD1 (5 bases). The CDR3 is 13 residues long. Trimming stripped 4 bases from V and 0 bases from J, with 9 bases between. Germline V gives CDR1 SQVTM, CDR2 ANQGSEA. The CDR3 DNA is TGCAGCGTTGTGAGGGGCGTGAACACTGAAGCTTTCTTT. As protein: CSVVRGVNTEAFF.

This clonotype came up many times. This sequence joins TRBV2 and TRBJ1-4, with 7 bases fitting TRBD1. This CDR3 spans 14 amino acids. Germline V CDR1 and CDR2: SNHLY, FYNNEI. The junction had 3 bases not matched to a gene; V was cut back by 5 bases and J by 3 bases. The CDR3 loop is CASSRDRSNEKLFF. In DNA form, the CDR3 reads TGTGCCAGCAGTAGGGACAGATCTAATGAAAAACTGTTTTTT.

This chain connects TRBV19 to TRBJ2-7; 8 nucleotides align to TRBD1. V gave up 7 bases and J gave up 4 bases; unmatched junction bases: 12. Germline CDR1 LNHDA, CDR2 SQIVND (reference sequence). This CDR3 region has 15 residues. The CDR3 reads CASTPGQGMGYEQYF. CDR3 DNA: TGTGCCAGTACCCCTGGACAGGGAATGGGGTACGAGCAGTACTTC.

CDR3 amino acids: CASSLGLGGAGDTQYF. CDR3 in DNA: TGCGCCAGCAGCTTGGGTTTGGGTGGGGCAGGGGATACGCAGTATTTT. This sequence joins TRBV5-1 and TRBJ2-3; tentative D call: TRBD1 (5 bases). The CDR3 totals 16 residues. The ends were cut back, 0 bases at V and 6 bases at J, with 17 bases in the middle. Per the germline V gene, CDR1 is SGHRS and CDR2 is YFSETQ.

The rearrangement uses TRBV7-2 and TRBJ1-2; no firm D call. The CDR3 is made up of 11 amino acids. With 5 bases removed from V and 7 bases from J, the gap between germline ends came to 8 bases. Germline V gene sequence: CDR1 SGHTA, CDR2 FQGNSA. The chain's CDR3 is CASSLRSGYTF. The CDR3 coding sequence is TGTGCCAGCAGCCTAAGGAGTGGCTACACCTTC.